The rows below give T cell receptor beta chains drawn from one sample of a study of read filtering for tumor transcriptome and immune sequencing. A single record per CDR3 protein comes from TCRdb applying MiXCR to the reads. The sample has tens of thousands of distinct CDR3 sequences; roughly an eighth are singletons. The material sequenced was a population of CD138-negative cells sorted from bone marrow. The receptors derive from a donor at least 40 years old with multiple myeloma. CDR3s include the opening cysteine and the closing phenylalanine or tryptophan. A D gene is named only where the DNA matches it firmly. Clone sizes are given selectively: once, few, many, or a class where the clone is expanded.

TRBJ1-1 | few | TRBV28 | TRBD1 | CASSRETGIEAFF | TGTGCCAGCAGTCGGGAGACAGGGATAGAAGCTTTCTTT
TRBJ2-7 | many | TRBV7-9 | - | CASSLATVSEQYF | TGTGCCAGCAGCTTAGCGACAGTTTCCGAGCAGTACTTC
TRBJ2-2 | few | TRBV5-1 | - | CASSAGTPNTGELFF | TGCGCCAGCAGTGCCGGGACACCGAACACCGGGGAGCTGTTTTTT
TRBJ2-2 | many | TRBV4-1 | TRBD2 | CASSQVPSGSTGELFF | TGCGCCAGCAGCCAAGTTCCTAGCGGGTCCACCGGGGAGCTGTTTTTT
TRBJ2-1 | - | TRBV29-1 | - | CSVEDDTSSYNEQFF | TGCAGCGTTGAAGATGACACGAGCTCCTACAATGAGCAGTTCTTC
TRBJ2-5 | few | TRBV7-2 | - | CASSLAGPFQETQYF | TGTGCCAGCAGCTTAGCAGGACCATTCCAAGAGACCCAGTACTTC
TRBJ2-1 | few | TRBV5-4 | TRBD2 | CASSLLSASGGNNEQFF | TGTGCCAGCAGCTTGCTTTCGGCTAGCGGGGGCAACAATGAGCAGTTCTTC
TRBJ2-7 | many | TRBV28 | - | CASSFPGEQYF | TGTGCCAGCAGTTTTCCTGGAGAGCAGTACTTC
TRBJ2-7 | many | TRBV5-1 | TRBD1 | CASIGTGSDEQYF | TGCGCCAGCATAGGGACAGGAAGCGACGAGCAGTACTTC
TRBJ2-1 | once | TRBV20-1 | - | CSAMSTSGGSCNEQFF | TGTAGTGCTATGTCGACTAGTGGGGGCTCCTGCAATGAGCAGTTCTTC
TRBJ2-7 | many | TRBV9 | - | CASSVGEGYYEQYF | TGTGCCAGCAGCGTAGGGGAAGGCTACTACGAGCAGTACTTC
TRBJ1-1 | many | TRBV12-3/TRBV12-4 | - | CASTPRGGNTEAFF | TGTGCCAGCACCCCTCGAGGGGGAAACACTGAAGCTTTCTTT
TRBJ2-2 | many | TRBV6-5 | TRBD2 | CASSRLGGDGGGELFF | TGTGCCAGCAGCCGCCTGGGGGGGGATGGAGGCGGGGAGCTGTTTTTT
TRBJ2-5 | many | TRBV29-1 | - | CSGDGQETQYF | TGCAGCGGGGACGGCCAAGAGACCCAGTACTTC
TRBJ2-5 | many | TRBV5-1 | - | CASSLISGPETQYF | TGCGCCAGCAGCTTGATCTCGGGCCCAGAGACCCAGTACTTC
TRBJ2-3 | many | TRBV29-1 | - | CSVVTPGSRDTQYF | TGCAGCGTTGTGACCCCCGGGTCGAGAGATACGCAGTATTTT
TRBJ2-5 | many | TRBV29-1 | - | CSVEGSGGETQYF | TGCAGCGTGGAGGGCTCTGGGGGAGAGACCCAGTACTTC
TRBJ2-1 | many | TRBV5-1 | TRBD1 | CASSPGTGYNEQFF | TGCGCCAGCAGCCCTGGGACAGGGTACAATGAGCAGTTCTTC
TRBJ1-1 | many | TRBV28 | TRBD1 | CASSPSGTGLGAFF | TGTGCCAGCAGTCCATCCGGGACAGGGTTGGGAGCTTTCTTT
TRBJ2-7 | many | TRBV6-2/TRBV6-3 | TRBD1 | CASSTSGTGVEQYF | TGTGCCAGCAGTACCTCCGGGACAGGGGTCGAGCAGTACTTC
TRBJ1-1 | many | TRBV29-1 | TRBD1 | CSVTRDRGLDTEAFF | TGCAGCGTAACCCGGGACAGGGGGCTTGACACTGAAGCTTTCTTT
TRBJ2-1 | many | TRBV19 | - | CASSFFQAPYNEQFF | TGTGCCAGTAGTTTCTTTCAAGCCCCCTACAATGAGCAGTTCTTC
TRBJ2-3 | many | TRBV12-3/TRBV12-4 | TRBD2 | CASSSVGTRSTDTQYF | TGTGCCAGCAGCTCCGTAGGGACTAGGTCCACAGATACGCAGTATTTT
TRBJ2-2 | many | TRBV5-1 | - | CASSPPGTGELFF | TGCGCCAGCAGCCCACCGGGGACCGGGGAGCTGTTTTTT
TRBJ1-5 | many | TRBV2 | - | CASSAKGSAGNQPQHF | TGTGCCAGCAGTGCGAAGGGGTCCGCTGGCAATCAGCCCCAGCATTTT
TRBJ2-1 | many | TRBV2 | TRBD2 | CASLGVAGSYNEQFF | TGTGCCAGCCTCGGCGTAGCGGGATCCTACAATGAGCAGTTCTTC
TRBJ2-1 | many | TRBV11-1 | TRBD2 | CASSSGLAGVDEQFF | TGTGCCAGCAGCTCGGGACTAGCGGGAGTGGATGAGCAGTTCTTC
TRBJ2-7 | - | TRBV4-1 | TRBD1 | CASSQEGRGPKQYF | TGCGCCAGCAGCCAAGAAGGCAGGGGGCCCAAGCAGTACTTC
TRBJ1-2 | many | TRBV10-2 | - | CASSEFLQGNYGYTF | TGCGCCAGCAGTGAGTTCCTGCAGGGAAACTATGGCTACACCTTC
TRBJ1-1 | many | TRBV20-1 | - | CSATQGFTEAFF | TGCAGTGCTACACAGGGTTTCACTGAAGCTTTCTTT
TRBJ2-7 | many | TRBV2 | - | CASSEVAGGYEQYF | TGTGCCAGCAGTGAAGTCGCAGGGGGGTACGAGCAGTACTTC
TRBJ2-1 | many | TRBV6-5 | - | CASSYPGYNEQFF | TGTGCCAGCAGTTACCCGGGATACAATGAGCAGTTCTTC
TRBJ1-1 | many | TRBV12-3/TRBV12-4 | TRBD1 | CASSSTGGRFTEAFF | TGTGCCAGCAGTTCAACAGGGGGGAGATTCACTGAAGCTTTCTTT
TRBJ2-2 | few | TRBV20-1 | - | CSARPPLSRDGNTGELFF | TGCAGTGCTAGACCCCCCCTTTCCCGGGACGGCAACACCGGGGAGCTGTTTTTT
TRBJ1-1 | - | TRBV6-4 | TRBD1 | CASRTRTGSKAEAFF | TGTGCCAGCAGAACCCGGACAGGGAGTAAAGCTGAAGCTTTCTTT
TRBJ2-5 | many | TRBV12-5 | - | CASGLGVEETQYF | TGTGCTAGTGGTTTAGGAGTAGAAGAGACCCAGTACTTC
TRBJ1-1 | many | TRBV7-3 | - | CASSLSGVTEAFF | TGTGCCAGCAGCTTAAGTGGCGTCACTGAAGCTTTCTTT
TRBJ2-2 | many | TRBV12-3/TRBV12-4 | - | CASRGVGERTGELFF | TGTGCCAGCAGGGGCGTGGGGGAGAGGACCGGGGAGCTGTTTTTT
TRBJ2-3 | many | TRBV5-1 | TRBD1 | CASTDRSTDTQYF | TGCGCCAGCACGGACAGGAGCACAGATACGCAGTATTTT
TRBJ2-6 | - | TRBV5-1 | TRBD1 | CASSGNRGVRSGANVLTF | TGCGCCAGCAGCGGCAACAGGGGGGTTCGGTCTGGGGCCAACGTCCTGACTTTC
TRBJ2-1 | many | TRBV29-1 | TRBD2 | CSVPTSGVYNEQFF | TGCAGCGTTCCCACTAGCGGGGTCTACAATGAGCAGTTCTTC
TRBJ2-2 | many | TRBV6-1 | TRBD2 | CASSSPGLATPNTGELFF | TGTGCCAGCAGTTCTCCGGGACTAGCGACCCCGAACACCGGGGAGCTGTTTTTT
TRBJ1-5 | many | TRBV20-1 | TRBD1 | CSARGRDREGDQPQHF | TGCAGTGCTAGAGGCCGGGACAGAGAGGGAGATCAGCCCCAGCATTTT
TRBJ1-1 | - | TRBV3-1 | - | CASSQADPKPGSPQAFF | TGTGCCAGCAGCCAGGCGGACCCCAAACCAGGGTCCCCCCAAGCTTTCTTT
TRBJ2-3 | many | TRBV6-2/TRBV6-3 | - | CASSNTDTQYF | TGTGCCAGCAGTAACACAGATACGCAGTATTTT
TRBJ2-3 | many | TRBV29-1 | TRBD2 | CSVEEAGGVGTDTQYF | TGCAGCGTTGAAGAGGCGGGAGGTGTGGGCACAGATACGCAGTATTTT
TRBJ2-2 | - | TRBV24-1 | - | CATSLSGELFF | TGTGCCACCAGTTTATCCGGGGAGCTGTTTTTT
TRBJ2-2 | many | TRBV28 | - | CASSGNTGELFF | TGTGCCAGCAGTGGAAACACCGGGGAGCTGTTTTTT
TRBJ2-7 | many | TRBV20-1 | - | CSAYLGTNHEQYF | TGCAGTGCTTATTTGGGGACGAACCACGAGCAGTACTTC
TRBJ2-3 | few | TRBV29-1 | TRBD2 | CSVAGTSGTDTQYF | TGCAGCGTTGCAGGGACTAGCGGCACAGATACGCAGTATTTT
TRBJ1-5 | many | TRBV4-1 | - | CASSQESHQPQHF | TGCGCCAGCAGCCAAGAATCCCATCAGCCCCAGCATTTT
TRBJ2-7 | many | TRBV12-3/TRBV12-4 | - | CASSNRDTYEQYF | TGTGCCAGCAGTAACAGGGATACCTACGAGCAGTACTTC